This T cell receptor (beta chain) was obtained from a study of beta chain features in type 1 diabetes. Study results and caveats: Moderately but significantly shorter TCRB CDR3s were found in Type 1 diabetes patients in all four CD4+ subsets.

This clone was observed a single time. The antigen remains undetermined. Every isolated RNA sample was fully reverse transcribed, so sequencing captured expressed TCRB transcripts. Sequencing was performed with immunoSEQ multiplex PCR; in TCRdb, only in-frame clones are kept and a portion is missing. The sample shows some 350,000 clones, 9.5% to 10% of them seen only once. With 2 bases clipped from V and 7 bases from J, the junction kept 5 bases outside the gene matches. The germline V gene encodes CDR1 SGHRS and CDR2 YFSETQ. This CDR3 is 14 amino acids long. This clonotype originated in a man aged 25 to 40 with type 1 diabetes. Sequencing was performed on central memory CD4+ T cells from blood. The rearrangement uses TRBV5-1 and TRBJ2-2, with 7 bases matching TRBD1. Here the CDR3 reads CASSFGQVVGELFF. The CDR3 region has the DNA TGCGCCAGCAGCTTTGGACAGGTGGTCGGGGAGCTGTTTTTT.